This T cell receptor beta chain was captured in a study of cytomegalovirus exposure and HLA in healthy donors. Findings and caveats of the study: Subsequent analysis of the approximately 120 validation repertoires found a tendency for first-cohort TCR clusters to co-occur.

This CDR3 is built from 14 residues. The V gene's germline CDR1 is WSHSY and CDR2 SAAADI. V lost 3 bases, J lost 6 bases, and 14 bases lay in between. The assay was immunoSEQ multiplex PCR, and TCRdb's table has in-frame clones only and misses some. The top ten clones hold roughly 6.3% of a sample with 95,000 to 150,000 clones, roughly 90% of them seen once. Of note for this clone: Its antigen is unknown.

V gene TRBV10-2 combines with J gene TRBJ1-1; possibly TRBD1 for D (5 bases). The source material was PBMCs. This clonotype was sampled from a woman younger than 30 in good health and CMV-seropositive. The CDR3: CASSDGGGKSEAFF. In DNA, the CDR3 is TGCGCCAGCAGTGACGGGGGAGGGAAGTCTGAAGCTTTCTTT.